This T cell receptor beta chain is drawn from a study of blood T cell repertoires in COVID-19. Original handling: For nucleated cells, counts were estimated from reference gene primer amplification. TCRdb keeps only in-frame clones here, not all; method: immunoSEQ multiplex PCR. The DNA gave D and trimming, while V, J and clone size come from that table. The sample has about 240,000 clones, around 85% seen once. The CDR3 extends over 13 amino acids. Per germline, CDR1 MNHEY and CDR2 SVGAGI. V shed 11 bases and J shed 0 bases, with 11 bases lying between them. Sequenced input: peripheral blood. The chain recombines TRBV6-5 with TRBJ1-5; D is undetermined. This receptor was identified in a man in his sixties with acute or convalescent COVID-19. The CDR3 DNA sequence: TGTGCCTCAAGGTACAGTAGCAATCAGCCCCAGCATTTT. The encoded protein is CASRYSSNQPQHF.